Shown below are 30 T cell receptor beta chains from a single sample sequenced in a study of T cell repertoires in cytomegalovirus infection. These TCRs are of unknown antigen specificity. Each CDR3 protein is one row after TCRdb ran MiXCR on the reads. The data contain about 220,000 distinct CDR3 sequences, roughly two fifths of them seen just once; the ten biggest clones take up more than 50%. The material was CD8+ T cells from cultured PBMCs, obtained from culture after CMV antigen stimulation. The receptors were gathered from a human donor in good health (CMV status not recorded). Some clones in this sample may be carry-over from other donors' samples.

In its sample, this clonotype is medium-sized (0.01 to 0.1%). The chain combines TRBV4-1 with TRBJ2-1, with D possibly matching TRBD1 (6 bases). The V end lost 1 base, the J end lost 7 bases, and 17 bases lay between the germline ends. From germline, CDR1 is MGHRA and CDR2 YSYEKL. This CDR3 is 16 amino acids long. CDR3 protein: CASSQVPRDIGNEQFF. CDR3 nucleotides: TGCGCCAGCAGCCAAGTCCCTCGGGACATTGGGAATGAGCAGTTCTTC.

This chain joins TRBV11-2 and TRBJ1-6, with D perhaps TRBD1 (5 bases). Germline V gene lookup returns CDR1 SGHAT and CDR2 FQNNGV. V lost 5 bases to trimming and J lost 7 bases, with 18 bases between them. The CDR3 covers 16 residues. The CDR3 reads CASSLGGESRNSPLHF. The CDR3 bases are TGTGCCAGCAGCCTCGGGGGGGAAAGTAGGAATTCACCCCTCCACTTT.

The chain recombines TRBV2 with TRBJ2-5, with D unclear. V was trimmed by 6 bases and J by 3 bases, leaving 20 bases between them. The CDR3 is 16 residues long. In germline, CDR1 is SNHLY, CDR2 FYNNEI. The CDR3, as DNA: TGTGCCAGCAGCCTAAACACAAGAGACATGAAAGAGACCCAGTACTTC. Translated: CASSLNTRDMKETQYF.

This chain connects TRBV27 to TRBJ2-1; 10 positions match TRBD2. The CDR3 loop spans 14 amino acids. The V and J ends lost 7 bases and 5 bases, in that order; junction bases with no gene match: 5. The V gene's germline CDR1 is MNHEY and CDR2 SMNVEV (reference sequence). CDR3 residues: CASIKREGHNEQFF. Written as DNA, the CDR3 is TGTGCCAGCATCAAGCGGGAGGGACACAATGAGCAGTTCTTC.

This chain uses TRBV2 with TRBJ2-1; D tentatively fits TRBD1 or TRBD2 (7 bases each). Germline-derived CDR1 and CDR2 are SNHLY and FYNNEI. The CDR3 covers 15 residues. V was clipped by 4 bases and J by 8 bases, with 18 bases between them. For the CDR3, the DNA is TGTGCCAGCAGTGTAAAGGCCAGGGGGGGGGATGAGCAGTTCTTC. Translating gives CASSVKARGGDEQFF.

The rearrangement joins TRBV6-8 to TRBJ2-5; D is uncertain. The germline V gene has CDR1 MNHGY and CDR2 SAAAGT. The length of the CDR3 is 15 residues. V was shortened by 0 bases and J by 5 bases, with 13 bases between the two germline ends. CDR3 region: CASSYSEGLVETQYF. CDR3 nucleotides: TGTGCCAGCAGTTACTCGGAAGGCCTCGTGGAGACCCAGTACTTC.

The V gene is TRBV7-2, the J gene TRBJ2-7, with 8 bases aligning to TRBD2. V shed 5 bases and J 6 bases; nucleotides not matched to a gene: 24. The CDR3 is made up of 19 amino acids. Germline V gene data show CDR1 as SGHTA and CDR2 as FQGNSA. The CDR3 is CASSVGDSGTQTGFSEQYF. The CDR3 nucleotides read TGTGCCAGCAGCGTAGGCGATAGCGGGACCCAAACGGGGTTTTCCGAGCAGTACTTC.

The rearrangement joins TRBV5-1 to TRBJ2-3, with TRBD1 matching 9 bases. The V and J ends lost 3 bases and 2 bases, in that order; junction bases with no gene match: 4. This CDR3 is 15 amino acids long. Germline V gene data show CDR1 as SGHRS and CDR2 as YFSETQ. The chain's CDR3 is CASSSTGGITDTQYF. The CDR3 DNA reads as TGCGCCAGCAGCTCGACAGGGGGAATCACAGATACGCAGTATTTT.

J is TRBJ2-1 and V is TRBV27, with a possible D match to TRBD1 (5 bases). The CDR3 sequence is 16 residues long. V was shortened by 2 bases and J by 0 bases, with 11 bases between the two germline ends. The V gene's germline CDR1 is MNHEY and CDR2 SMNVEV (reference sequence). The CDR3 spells CASSLLGHSSYNEQFF. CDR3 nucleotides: TGTGCCAGCAGTTTACTAGGACATAGCTCCTACAATGAGCAGTTCTTC.

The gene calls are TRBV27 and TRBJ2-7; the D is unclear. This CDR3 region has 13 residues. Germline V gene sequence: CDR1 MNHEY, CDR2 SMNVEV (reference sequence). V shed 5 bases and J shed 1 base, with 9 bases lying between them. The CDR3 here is CASSVTYSYEQYF. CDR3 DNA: TGTGCCAGCAGTGTAACCTATTCCTACGAGCAGTACTTC.

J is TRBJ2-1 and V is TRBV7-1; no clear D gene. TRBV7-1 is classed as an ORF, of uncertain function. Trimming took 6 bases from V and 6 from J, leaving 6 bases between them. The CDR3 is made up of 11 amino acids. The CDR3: CASRGSNEQFF. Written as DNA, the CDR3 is TGTGCCAGCAGGGGCAGCAATGAGCAGTTCTTC.

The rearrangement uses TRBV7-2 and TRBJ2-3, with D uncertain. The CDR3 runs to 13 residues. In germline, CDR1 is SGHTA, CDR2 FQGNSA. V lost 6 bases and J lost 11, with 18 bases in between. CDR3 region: CASSVHTDHMQYF. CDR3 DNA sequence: TGTGCCAGCAGTGTCCATACCGACCATATGCAGTATTTT.

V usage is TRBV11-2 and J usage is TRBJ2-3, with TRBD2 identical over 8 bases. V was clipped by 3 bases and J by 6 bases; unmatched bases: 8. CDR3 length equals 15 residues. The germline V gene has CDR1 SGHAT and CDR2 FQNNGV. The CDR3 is CASSFVGRARDTQYF. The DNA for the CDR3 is TGTGCCAGCAGCTTCGTCGGGAGGGCCCGGGATACGCAGTATTTT.

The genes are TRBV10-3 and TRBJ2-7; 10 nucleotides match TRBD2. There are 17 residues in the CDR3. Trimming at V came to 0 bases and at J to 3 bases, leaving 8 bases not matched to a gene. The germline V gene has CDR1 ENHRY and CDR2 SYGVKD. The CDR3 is CAISESTTSGRVYEQYF. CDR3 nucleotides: TGTGCCATCAGTGAGTCGACGACTAGCGGGCGAGTCTACGAGCAGTACTTC.

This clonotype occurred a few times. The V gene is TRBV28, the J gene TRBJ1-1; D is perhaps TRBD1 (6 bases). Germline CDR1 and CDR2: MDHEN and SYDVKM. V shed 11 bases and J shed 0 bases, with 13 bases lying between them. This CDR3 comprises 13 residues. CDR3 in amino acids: CAVQGIMNTEAFF. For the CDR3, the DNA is TGTGCCGTGCAGGGGATCATGAACACTGAAGCTTTCTTT.

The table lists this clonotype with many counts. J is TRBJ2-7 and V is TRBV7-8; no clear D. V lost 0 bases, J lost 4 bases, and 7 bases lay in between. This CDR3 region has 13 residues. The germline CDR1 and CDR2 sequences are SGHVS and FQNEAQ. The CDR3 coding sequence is TGTGCCAGCAGCTTAGCGGGCAGGTACGAGCAGTACTTC. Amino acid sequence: CASSLAGRYEQYF.

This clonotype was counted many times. CDR3 loop: CASSPRDGTGHYEQYF. DNA of the CDR3: TGTGCCAGCAGCCCCAGAGATGGGACAGGGCACTACGAGCAGTACTTC. V is TRBV7-9 and J is TRBJ2-7, with 9 bases lining up with TRBD1. With 5 bases clipped from V and 3 bases from J, the junction kept 11 bases outside the gene matches. The CDR3 sequence is 16 residues long. The germline V gene has CDR1 SEHNR and CDR2 FQNEAQ (reference sequence).

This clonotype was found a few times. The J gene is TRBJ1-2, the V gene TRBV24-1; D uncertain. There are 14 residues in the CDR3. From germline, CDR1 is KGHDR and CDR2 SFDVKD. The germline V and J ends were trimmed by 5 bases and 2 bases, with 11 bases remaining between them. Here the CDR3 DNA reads TGTGCCACCAGTGGACCGGGAGACAACTATGGCTACACCTTC. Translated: CATSGPGDNYGYTF.

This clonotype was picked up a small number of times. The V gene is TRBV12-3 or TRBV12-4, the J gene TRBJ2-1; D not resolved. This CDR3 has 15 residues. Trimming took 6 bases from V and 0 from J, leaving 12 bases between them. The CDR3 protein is CASRSVYYSYNEQFF. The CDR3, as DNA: TGTGCCAGCAGAAGCGTGTATTACTCCTACAATGAGCAGTTCTTC.

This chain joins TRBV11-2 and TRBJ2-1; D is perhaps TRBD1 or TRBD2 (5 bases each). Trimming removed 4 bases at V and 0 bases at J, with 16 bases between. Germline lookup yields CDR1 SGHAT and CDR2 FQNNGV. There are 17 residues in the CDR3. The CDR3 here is CASSSPGTFSSYNEQFF. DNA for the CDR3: TGTGCCAGCAGCTCCCCCGGGACGTTCAGCTCCTACAATGAGCAGTTCTTC.

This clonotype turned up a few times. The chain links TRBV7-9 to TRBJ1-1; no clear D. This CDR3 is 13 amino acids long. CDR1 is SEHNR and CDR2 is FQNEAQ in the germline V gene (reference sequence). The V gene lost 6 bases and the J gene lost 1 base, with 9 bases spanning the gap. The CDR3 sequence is CASRPPGNTEAFF. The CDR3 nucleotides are TGTGCCAGCAGGCCCCCTGGGAACACTGAAGCTTTCTTT.

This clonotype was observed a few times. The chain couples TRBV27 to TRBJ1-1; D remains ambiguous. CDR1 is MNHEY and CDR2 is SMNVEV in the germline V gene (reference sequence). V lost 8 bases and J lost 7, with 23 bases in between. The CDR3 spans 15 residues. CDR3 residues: CASRSRAVPRSEAFF. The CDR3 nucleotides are TGTGCCAGCCGATCAAGGGCAGTCCCCAGGAGTGAAGCTTTCTTT.

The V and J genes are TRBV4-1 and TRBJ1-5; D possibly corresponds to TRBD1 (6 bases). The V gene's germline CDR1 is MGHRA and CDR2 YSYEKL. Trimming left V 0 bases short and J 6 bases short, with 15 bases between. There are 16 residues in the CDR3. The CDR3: CASSQDEGGASQPQHF. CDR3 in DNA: TGCGCCAGCAGCCAAGATGAAGGGGGGGCTAGTCAGCCCCAGCATTTT.

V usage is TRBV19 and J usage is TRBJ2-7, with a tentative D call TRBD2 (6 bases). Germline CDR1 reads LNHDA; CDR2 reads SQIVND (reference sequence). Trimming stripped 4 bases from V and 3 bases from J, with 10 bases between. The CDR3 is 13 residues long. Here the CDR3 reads CASSRAGSYEQYF. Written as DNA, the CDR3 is TGTGCCAGTAGTAGGGCCGGGAGCTACGAGCAGTACTTC.

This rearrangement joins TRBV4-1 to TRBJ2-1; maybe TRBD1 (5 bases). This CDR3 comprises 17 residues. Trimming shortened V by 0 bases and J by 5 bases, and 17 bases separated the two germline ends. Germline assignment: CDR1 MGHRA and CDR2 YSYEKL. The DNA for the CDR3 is TGCGCCAGCAGCCAAGATCTTGAGACAGCAGATCACAATGAGCAGTTCTTC. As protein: CASSQDLETADHNEQFF.

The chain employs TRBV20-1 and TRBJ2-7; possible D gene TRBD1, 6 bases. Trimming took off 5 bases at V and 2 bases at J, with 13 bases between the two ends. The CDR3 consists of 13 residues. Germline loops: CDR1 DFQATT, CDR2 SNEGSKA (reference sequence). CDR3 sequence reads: CSAETDRTYEQYF. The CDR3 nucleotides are TGCAGTGCTGAAACTGACAGGACCTACGAGCAGTACTTC.

The CDR3 loop reads CASSKDSSSYEQYF. For the CDR3, the DNA is TGTGCCAGCAGCAAGGACTCCAGCTCCTACGAGCAGTACTTC. This chain uses TRBV12-3 or TRBV12-4 with TRBJ2-7, with a possible D match to TRBD2 (5 bases). V was pared by 6 bases and J by 0 bases, with 12 bases between. This CDR3 is built from 14 residues.

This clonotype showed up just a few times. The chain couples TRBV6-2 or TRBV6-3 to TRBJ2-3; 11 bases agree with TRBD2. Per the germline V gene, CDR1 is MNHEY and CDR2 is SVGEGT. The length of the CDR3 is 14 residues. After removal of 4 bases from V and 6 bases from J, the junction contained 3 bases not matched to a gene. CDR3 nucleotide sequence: TGTGCCAGCAGTTCGCTAGCGGGGGGTGATACGCAGTATTTT. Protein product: CASSSLAGGDTQYF.

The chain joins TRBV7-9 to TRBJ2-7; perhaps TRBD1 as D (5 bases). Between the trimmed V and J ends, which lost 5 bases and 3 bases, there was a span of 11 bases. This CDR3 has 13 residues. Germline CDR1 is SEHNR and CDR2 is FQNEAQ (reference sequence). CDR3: CASSPQDIYEQYF. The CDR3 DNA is TGTGCCAGCAGCCCACAGGACATCTACGAGCAGTACTTC.

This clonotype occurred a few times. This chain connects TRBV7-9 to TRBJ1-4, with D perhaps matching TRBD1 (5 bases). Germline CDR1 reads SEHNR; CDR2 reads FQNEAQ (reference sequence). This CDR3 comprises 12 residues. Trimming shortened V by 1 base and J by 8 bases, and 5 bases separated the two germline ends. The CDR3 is CASSLDREKLFF. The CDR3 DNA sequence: TGTGCCAGCAGCTTAGACAGGGAAAAACTGTTTTTT.